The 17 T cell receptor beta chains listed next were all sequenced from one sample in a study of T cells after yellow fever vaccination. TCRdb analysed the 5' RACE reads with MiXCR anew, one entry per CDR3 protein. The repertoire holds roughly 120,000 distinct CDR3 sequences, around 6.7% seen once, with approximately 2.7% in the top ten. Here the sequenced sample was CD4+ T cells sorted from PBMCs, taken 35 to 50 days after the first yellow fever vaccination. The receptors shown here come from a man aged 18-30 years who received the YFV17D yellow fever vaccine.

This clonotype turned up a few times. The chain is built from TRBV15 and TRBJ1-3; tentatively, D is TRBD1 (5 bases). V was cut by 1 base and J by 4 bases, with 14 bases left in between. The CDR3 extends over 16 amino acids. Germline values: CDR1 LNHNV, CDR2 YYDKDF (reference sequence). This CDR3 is CATSRGVGAHGNTIYF. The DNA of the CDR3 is TGTGCCACCAGCAGAGGGGTAGGGGCCCACGGAAACACCATATATTTT.

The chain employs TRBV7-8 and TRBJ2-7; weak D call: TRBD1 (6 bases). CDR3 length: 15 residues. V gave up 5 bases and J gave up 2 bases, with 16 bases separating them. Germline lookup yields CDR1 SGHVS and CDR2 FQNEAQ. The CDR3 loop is CASSEKRQEPYEQYV. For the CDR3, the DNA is TGTGCCAGCAGCGAAAAGCGACAGGAACCCTACGAGCAGTACGTC.

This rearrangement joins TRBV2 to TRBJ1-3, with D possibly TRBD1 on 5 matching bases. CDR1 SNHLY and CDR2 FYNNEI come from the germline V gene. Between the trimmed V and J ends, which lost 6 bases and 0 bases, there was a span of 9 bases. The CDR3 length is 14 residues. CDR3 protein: CASRGVRSGNTIYF. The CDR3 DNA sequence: TGTGCCAGCAGAGGGGTCCGCTCTGGAAACACCATATATTTT.

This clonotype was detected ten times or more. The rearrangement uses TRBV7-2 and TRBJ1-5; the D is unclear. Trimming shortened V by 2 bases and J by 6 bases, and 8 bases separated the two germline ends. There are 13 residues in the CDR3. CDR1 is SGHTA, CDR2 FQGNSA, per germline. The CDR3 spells CASSLSSPQPQHF. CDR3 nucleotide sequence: TGTGCCAGCAGCTTAAGTAGCCCTCAGCCCCAGCATTTT.

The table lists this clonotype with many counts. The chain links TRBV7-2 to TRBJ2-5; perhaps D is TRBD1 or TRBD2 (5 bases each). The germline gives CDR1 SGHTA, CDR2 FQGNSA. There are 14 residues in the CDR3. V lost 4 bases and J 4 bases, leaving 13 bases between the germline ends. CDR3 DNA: TGTGCCAGCAGCTCCCGCAGGGCGGGAGAGACCCAGTACTTC. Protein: CASSSRRAGETQYF.

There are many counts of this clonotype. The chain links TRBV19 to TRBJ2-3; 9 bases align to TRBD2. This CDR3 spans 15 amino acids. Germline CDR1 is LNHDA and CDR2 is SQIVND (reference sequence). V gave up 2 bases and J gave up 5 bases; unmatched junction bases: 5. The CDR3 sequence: CASSIRRGGLDTQYF. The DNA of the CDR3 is TGTGCCAGTAGTATAAGGCGGGGGGGCCTAGATACGCAGTATTTT.

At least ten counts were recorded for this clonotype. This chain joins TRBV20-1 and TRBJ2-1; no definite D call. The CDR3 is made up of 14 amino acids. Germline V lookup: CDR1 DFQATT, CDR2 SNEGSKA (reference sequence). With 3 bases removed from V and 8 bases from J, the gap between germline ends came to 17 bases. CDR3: CSASKPSVVDEQFF. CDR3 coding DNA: TGCAGTGCTAGCAAGCCGTCGGTCGTAGATGAGCAGTTCTTC.

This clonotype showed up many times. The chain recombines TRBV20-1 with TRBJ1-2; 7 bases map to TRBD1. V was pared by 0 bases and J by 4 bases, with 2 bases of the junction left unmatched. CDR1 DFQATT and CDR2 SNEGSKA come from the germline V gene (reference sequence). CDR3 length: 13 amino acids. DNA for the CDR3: TGCAGTGCTAGAGAGGGGACAGTCTATGGCTACACCTTC. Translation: CSAREGTVYGYTF.

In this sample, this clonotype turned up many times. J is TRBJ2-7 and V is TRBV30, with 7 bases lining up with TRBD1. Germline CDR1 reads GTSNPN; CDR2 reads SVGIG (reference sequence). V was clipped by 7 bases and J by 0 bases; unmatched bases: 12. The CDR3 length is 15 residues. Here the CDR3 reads CASQGTARSSYEQYF. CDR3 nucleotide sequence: TGTGCCTCCCAAGGGACAGCGAGGAGCTCCTACGAGCAGTACTTC.

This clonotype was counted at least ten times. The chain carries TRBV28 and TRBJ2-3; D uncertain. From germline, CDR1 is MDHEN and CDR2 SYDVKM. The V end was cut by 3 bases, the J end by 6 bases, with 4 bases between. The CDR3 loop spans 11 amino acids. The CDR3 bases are TGTGCCAGCAGTTTTGAGGATACGCAGTATTTT. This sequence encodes CASSFEDTQYF.

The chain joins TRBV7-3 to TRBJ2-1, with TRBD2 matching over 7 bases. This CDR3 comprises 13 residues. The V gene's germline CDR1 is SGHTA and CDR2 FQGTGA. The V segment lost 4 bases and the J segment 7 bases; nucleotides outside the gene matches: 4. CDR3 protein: CASSWDGRNEQFF. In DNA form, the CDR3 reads TGTGCCAGCAGCTGGGACGGGAGGAATGAGCAGTTCTTC.

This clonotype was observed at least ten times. The CDR3 reads CASSQTGTSPGGYTF. In DNA form, the CDR3 reads TGTGCCAGCAGCCAAACAGGGACCAGTCCGGGAGGCTACACCTTC. The chain couples TRBV3-1 to TRBJ1-2, with a possible D match to TRBD1 (6 bases). V was shortened by 2 bases and J by 8 bases, with 18 bases between the two germline ends. The CDR3 extends over 15 amino acids. CDR1 is LGHDT, CDR2 YNNKEL, per germline (reference sequence). Full variable domain (rest looked up from reference TRBV3-1 and TRBJ1-2): DTAVSQTPKYLVTQMGNDKSIKCEQNLGHDTMYWYKQDSKKFLKIMFSYNNKELIINETVPNRFSPKSPDKAHLNLHINSLELGDSAVYFCASSQTGTSPGGYTFGSGTRLTVV.

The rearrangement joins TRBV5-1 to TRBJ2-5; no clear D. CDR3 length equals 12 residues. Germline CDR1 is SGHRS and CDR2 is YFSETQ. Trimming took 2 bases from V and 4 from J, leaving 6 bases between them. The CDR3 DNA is TGCGCCAGCAGCTTCAACAGAGAGACCCAGTACTTC. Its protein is CASSFNRETQYF.

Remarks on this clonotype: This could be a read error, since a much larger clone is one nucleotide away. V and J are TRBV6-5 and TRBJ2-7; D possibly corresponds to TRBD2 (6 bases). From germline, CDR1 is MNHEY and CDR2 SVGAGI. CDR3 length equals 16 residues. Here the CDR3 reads CVSSYLRRGSSYEQYF. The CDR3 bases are TGTGTCAGCAGTTACCTAAGGCGGGGCAGCTCCTACGAGCAGTACTTC.

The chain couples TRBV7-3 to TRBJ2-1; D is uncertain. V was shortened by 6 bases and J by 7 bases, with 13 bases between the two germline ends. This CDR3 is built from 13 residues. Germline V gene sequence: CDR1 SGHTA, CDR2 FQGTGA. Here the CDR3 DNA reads TGTGCCAGCAGTCCAGGAAGCTCGAATGAGCAGTTCTTC. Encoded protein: CASSPGSSNEQFF.

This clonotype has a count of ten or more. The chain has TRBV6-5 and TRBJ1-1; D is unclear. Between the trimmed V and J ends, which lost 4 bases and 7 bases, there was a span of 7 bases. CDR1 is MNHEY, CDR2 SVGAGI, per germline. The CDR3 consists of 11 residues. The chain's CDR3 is CASSSRDEAFF. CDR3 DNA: TGTGCCAGCAGTTCCCGGGATGAAGCTTTCTTT.

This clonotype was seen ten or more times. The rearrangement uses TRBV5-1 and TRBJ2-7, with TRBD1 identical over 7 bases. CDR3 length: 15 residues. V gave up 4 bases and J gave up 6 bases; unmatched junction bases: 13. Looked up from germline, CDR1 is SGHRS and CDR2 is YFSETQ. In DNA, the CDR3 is TGCGCCAGCAGCCCGAGTAGGGACAGCCAGGGCGAGCAGTACTTC. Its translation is CASSPSRDSQGEQYF.